This T cell receptor beta chain stems from a study of cytomegalovirus exposure and HLA in healthy donors. Overall study context: The 120 or so validation repertoires were reported in a later analysis to have been generated on the same platform as the approximately 600 first-cohort repertoires.

Study-wide findings and caveats: The study put 150 to 200 TCR beta chains on its list as cytomegalovirus-associated. Subsequent analysis of the approximately 130 validation repertoires found a tendency for first-cohort TCR clusters to co-occur.

In germline, CDR1 is MNHEY, CDR2 SVGAGI. The CDR3 contains 15 residues. V lost 5 bases to trimming and J lost 1 base; unmatched junction nucleotides: 5. Comment on this clone: Its antigen is undetermined.

Generated by immunoSEQ multiplex PCR, the TCRdb table keeps only in-frame clones and is missing some. The sample records 150,000 to 200,000 clones, more than 75% being singletons. Sample: PBMCs. The receptor was derived from a man aged 18 to 30 in good health and CMV-seropositive. The chain combines TRBV6-5 with TRBJ2-5; the match to TRBD2 covers 9 bases. CDR3 bases: TGTGCCAGCAGTCTTCTAGCGGGGTTCCAAGAGACCCAGTACTTC. Amino acids: CASSLLAGFQETQYF.